The source of this TCR beta chain is a study of CD8 T cells in Susac syndrome (dated by TCRdb to the late 2010s). At the level of the whole study: Of the Susac syndrome patients who were sequenced, about 6 had clinically active disease and eight were in clinical remission. Susac syndrome patients were therapy-naive, on corticosteroids (some also receiving IVIg), or on IVIg alone at blood withdrawal. Whether CD8+ T cell activation and differentiation in Susac syndrome was antigen driven was tested using repertoire sequencing. Here is what the overall study found, with its caveats: The number of individuals in the TCR sequencing and HLA analysis was recognized as being relatively small. No clonal expansion was detected in the CD4+ T cell repertoire of Susac syndrome patients.

Points on this clonotype: Its target antigen remains unknown. Per-base quality was not reported, and no clone a single base away is much larger than it.

RNA was extracted using the RNeasy kit, and roughly 0.45 to 1 microgram was reverse transcribed with random hexamers. TCR beta CDR3 regions were amplified with the immunoSEQ multiplex PCR assay covering 54 Vbeta and 13 Jbeta segments. To correct PCR amplification bias, a synthetic template baseline was used for both primer optimization and computational correction. Processing in the source paper ran as follows. Reads were assigned to V, D and J genes according to IMGT and analyzed in immunoSEQ Analyzer, with only productive sequences retained. To calculate clonality, Shannon entropy was normalized by log2 of the number of productive unique sequences and then subtracted from one. Public and private clones were assessed among the 100 most prevalent clones of each patient and control. Susac-specific clones were defined as absent from healthy and MS cohorts, over a thousand published viral clones and other ImmuneACCESS disease sequences. TCRdb applied fastp at Q25 and MiXCR to the public reads, then kept only in-frame beta chains. Each CDR3 protein gets just one entry, which takes the most common genes and DNA from the rows behind it. The V and J calls and clone size come from TCRdb's table, not from the authors' own analysis. For this sample there are some 200,000 distinct CDR3 sequences; more than 90% appear just once. The ten largest account for approximately 0.089% of the sample.

Peripheral blood CD8+ and CD4+ T cells from healthy donors, Susac syndrome patients and multiple sclerosis patients were profiled using high-throughput TCR beta sequencing. Recently defined diagnostic criteria for definite or probable disease were met by the Susac syndrome patients. Bulk CD8+ and CD4+ T cells were purified magnetically by negative isolation, whereas CD8+ TEMRA cells were enriched by FACS. Blood was drawn into EDTA tubes, processed within 24 hours, and PBMCs were isolated by density gradient centrifugation. PBMCs destined for TCR sequencing were cryopreserved in liquid nitrogen and later thawed in a 37 °C water bath. The sorted or isolated CD4+, CD8+ and CD8+ TEMRA cells reached a purity of at least 90%. Including the terminal cysteine and phenylalanine, the CDR3 comprises 14 residues. Solely the CDR3 DNA is kept, with 42 bases framed from the first base. Based on the germline V gene, the CDR1 and CDR2 sequences are MNHNS and SASEGT. The junction shows trimming of 0 bases on V and 4 bases on J, plus 8 bases between the germline ends.

The clonotype comes from a human donor with Susac syndrome. The V and J segments used are TRBV6-1 and TRBJ2-3; a confident D gene designation cannot be given. The sample was CD4+ T cells from PBMCs. The DNA is TGTGCCAGCAGTGAAGCTGTCTTTCCAGATACGCAGTATTTT. Translated, this is CASSEAVFPDTQYF.